The 2 T cell receptor beta chains given below trace back to one sample, sequenced in a study of shared clonotypes between healthy human individuals. Clones were read by immunoSEQ multiplex PCR, and TCRdb kept only the in-frame ones, dropping some. In the table there are about 980,000 clones, 76% of which are singletons. Sequenced: memory CD4+ T cells sorted from blood. The subset was: CD45RA-negative fraction. These receptors all come from a young man in good health.

With respect to this clone: This clone may be a read error of a much larger clone one base away. The chain joins TRBV4-3 to TRBJ2-4; D is unresolved. Trimming pared 1 base from V and 6 bases from J, leaving 10 bases between. Germline V gene sequence: CDR1 LGHNA, CDR2 YSLEER. This CDR3 comprises 14 residues. CDR3 loop: CASSQGQGTNIQYF. The CDR3 nucleotides read TGCGCCAGCAGCCAAGGTCAAGGCACAAACATTCAGTACTTC.

The table lists this clone with a count of one. The V call is TRBV6-5, the J call TRBJ2-1; 9 nucleotides align to TRBD1. The CDR3 is 12 amino acids. The germline V gene encodes CDR1 MNHEY and CDR2 SVGAGI. Trimming at V came to 6 bases and at J to 7 bases, leaving 1 base not matched to a gene. DNA for the CDR3: TGTGCCAGCAGGGACAGGGGAAATGAGCAGTTCTTC. This codes for CASRDRGNEQFF.